The clone carrying this TCR beta chain has a handful of counts. Both 60 Vbeta primers and 13 Jbeta primers went into the PCR. In the original workflow: In a later analysis, approximately 73 million unique TCR beta chains included roughly 11 million shared by two or more donors. TCRdb's table, derived via immunoSEQ multiplex PCR, lists solely in-frame clones and lacks some. V and J calls and clone size are copied from that table; D and trimming were computed from the DNA. The sample contains 150,000 to 200,000 clones, approximately 74% of which appear only once. This sample stems from a study of cytomegalovirus exposure and HLA in healthy donors. Germline CDR1 is GTSNPN and CDR2 is SVGIG (reference sequence). CDR3 size: 14 residues. Trimming removed 3 bases from V and 3 bases from J, with 15 bases in between.

The clonotype comes from a woman aged 25 to 45 in good health and CMV-seronegative. The sequenced sample consisted of PBMCs. This chain links TRBV30 with TRBJ2-7; no reliable D call. The CDR3 sequence is CAWRNTLSHYEQYF. CDR3 in DNA: TGTGCCTGGAGGAACACATTGTCCCACTACGAGCAGTACTTC. The whole variable domain, filled in from reference TRBV30 and TRBJ2-7, reads SQTIHQWPATLVQPVGSPLSLECTVEGTSNPNLYWYRQAAGRGLQLLFYSVGIGQISSEVPQNLSASRPQDRQFILSSKKLLLSDSGFYLCAWRNTLSHYEQYFGPGTRLTVT.